This is a list of T cell receptor beta chains from one sample in a study of T cells in Graves' hyperthyroidism and ophthalmopathy. One entry per CDR3 protein results from TCRdb running MiXCR on the multiplex PCR reads. The sample gives a few hundred thousand distinct CDR3 sequences, more than 45% of which show up once; around 8% is in the top ten. The sample consisted of peripheral blood or thyroid tissue (not recorded which). These receptors were taken from a woman aged 18-29 years with Graves' hyperthyroidism. Both conserved end residues are part of each CDR3. Each record gives: clone size, J gene, D gene, V gene, CDR3 length, CDR3 protein, CDR3 DNA. A D gene is named only where the DNA matches it firmly. The listing skips clone size in some rows; elsewhere it reads once, few, many or a size class.

few,TRBJ1-2,TRBD1,TRBV20-1,12,CSAIGTDYGYTF,TGCAGTGCTATAGGGACAGACTATGGCTACACCTTC
many,TRBJ2-7,TRBD2,TRBV7-9,17,CATLKLAGGPIDYEQYF,TGTGCCACCCTAAAACTAGCGGGAGGGCCTATCGACTACGAGCAGTACTTC
few,TRBJ2-1,TRBD2,TRBV7-2,15,CASSEIPSGYNEQFF,TGTGCCAGCAGTGAAATACCTAGCGGCTACAATGAGCAGTTCTTC
many,TRBJ2-5,-,TRBV13,15,CASSPRSPYQETQYF,TGTGCCAGCAGCCCCAGGTCCCCGTACCAAGAGACCCAGTACTTC
many,TRBJ2-7,-,TRBV12-3/TRBV12-4,13,CASSVDSSYEQYF,TGTGCCAGCAGTGTTGACAGCTCCTACGAGCAGTACTTC
many,TRBJ2-5,-,TRBV12-3/TRBV12-4,12,CASSLERETQYF,TGTGCCAGCAGTTTGGAGAGAGAGACCCAGTACTTC
once,TRBJ2-1,-,TRBV11-1,15,CASSSTEGTHNEQFF,TGTGCCAGCAGCTCGACAGAGGGGACTCACAATGAGCAGTTCTTC
many,TRBJ2-7,TRBD2,TRBV10-3,16,CAISGGLAGAAGEQYF,TGTGCCATCAGCGGGGGACTAGCGGGAGCGGCCGGCGAGCAGTACTTC
many,TRBJ2-7,TRBD2,TRBV6-1,15,CASSERLAGGYEQYF,TGTGCCAGCAGTGAACGACTAGCGGGAGGTTACGAGCAGTACTTC
few,TRBJ1-2,-,TRBV18,14,CASSPRELTYGYTF,TGTGCCAGCTCACCACGGGAACTCACGTATGGCTACACCTTC
-,TRBJ1-6,TRBD1,TRBV14,14,CASSLWTGLAPPHF,TGTGCCAGCAGCCTATGGACAGGGCTGGCGCCCCCCCACTTT
-,TRBJ2-7,TRBD2,TRBV29-1,13,CSVEVAGVNEQYF,TGCAGCGTTGAAGTAGCGGGAGTGAACGAGCAGTACTTC
-,TRBJ1-6,-,TRBV5-4,15,CASSFRTDNNSPLHF,TGTGCCAGCAGCTTCCGCACAGATAATAATTCACCCCTCCACTTT
many,TRBJ1-2,TRBD1,TRBV29-1,14,CSVEGQGRMYGYTF,TGCAGCGTTGAAGGACAGGGACGAATGTATGGCTACACCTTC
-,TRBJ2-2,-,TRBV5-4,16,CASSTAGTRNTGELFF,TGTGCCAGCAGCACAGCCGGGACAAGGAACACCGGGGAGCTGTTTTTT
many,TRBJ1-2,-,TRBV4-1,14,CATNPGRTNYGYTF,TGCGCCACCAACCCCGGACGTACAAACTATGGCTACACCTTC
many,TRBJ2-7,-,TRBV6-5,14,CASSYSDRTYEQYF,TGTGCCAGCAGTTACTCGGACAGAACTTACGAGCAGTACTTC
many,TRBJ2-6,-,TRBV14,16,CASSLRPFRGANVLTF,TGTGCCAGCAGCCTGCGTCCGTTTCGGGGGGCCAACGTCCTGACTTTC
many,TRBJ1-2,-,TRBV12-3/TRBV12-4,15,CASSPKTSKNYGYTF,TGTGCCAGCAGTCCAAAGACATCGAAAAACTATGGCTACACCTTC
many,TRBJ1-1,-,TRBV14,13,CASSQVRGAEAFF,TGTGCCAGCAGCCAAGTAAGAGGGGCGGAAGCTTTCTTT
-,TRBJ2-7,-,TRBV11-3,13,CASSLHPNYEQYF,TGTGCCAGCAGCTTACATCCTAACTACGAGCAGTACTTC
many,TRBJ1-1,-,TRBV24-1,15,CATSDSGTTNTEAFF,TGTGCCACCAGTGACTCCGGGACAACGAACACTGAAGCTTTCTTT
many,TRBJ1-1,-,TRBV2,13,CASSTSGYTEAFF,TGTGCCAGCTCTACTAGCGGATACACTGAAGCTTTCTTT
many,TRBJ1-1,TRBD1,TRBV7-9,18,CASSFPWDRGHVNTEAFF,TGTGCCAGCAGCTTCCCCTGGGACAGGGGGCACGTGAACACTGAAGCTTTCTTT
many,TRBJ2-7,-,TRBV6-6,13,CASRDTAAYEQYF,TGTGCCAGCAGGGACACAGCGGCCTACGAGCAGTACTTC
many,TRBJ2-7,TRBD2,TRBV7-7,14,CASSLERESYEQYF,TGTGCTAGCAGCTTAGAGCGGGAGAGTTACGAGCAGTACTTC
-,TRBJ2-5,-,TRBV20-1,13,CSAAQGNQETQYF,TGCAGTGCTGCCCAGGGTAACCAAGAGACCCAGTACTTC
-,TRBJ2-5,-,TRBV20-1,17,CSARDLRRGRLRGTQYF,TGCAGTGCTAGAGACCTACGTAGGGGGAGGCTCCGAGGGACCCAGTACTTC
once,TRBJ2-2,TRBD2,TRBV7-9,13,CASGLAAGGELFF,TGTGCCAGCGGACTAGCGGCCGGCGGGGAGCTGTTTTTT
-,TRBJ2-5,TRBD2,TRBV10-3,15,CAITPSGRRWETQYF,TGTGCCATCACACCTAGCGGGAGGAGATGGGAGACCCAGTACTTC
-,TRBJ1-1,TRBD1,TRBV9,15,CASSEQGAGNTKAFF,TGTGCCAGCAGCGAACAGGGGGCAGGGAACACTAAAGCTTTCTTT
-,TRBJ1-2,TRBD1,TRBV2,15,CASSVTGGAYYGYTF,TGTGCCAGCAGCGTCACAGGGGGCGCCTACTATGGCTACACCTTC
many,TRBJ2-1,-,TRBV29-1,13,CSVEMGTYDEQFF,TGCAGCGTTGAAATGGGGACTTACGATGAGCAGTTCTTC
many,TRBJ1-2,-,TRBV4-1,13,CASSSSTDYGYTF,TGCGCCAGCAGCTCCTCGACGGACTATGGCTACACCTTC
-,TRBJ1-2,TRBD1,TRBV7-2,15,CASSLGQGAFNGYTF,TGTGCCAGCAGCTTAGGCCAGGGGGCCTTCAATGGCTACACCTTC
many,TRBJ2-7,-,TRBV9,15,CASSVEGTSSYEQYF,TGTGCCAGCAGCGTAGAGGGGACTTCCTCCTACGAGCAGTACTTC
-,TRBJ1-5,-,TRBV6-5,12,CASSYSGQESHF,TGTGCCAGCAGTTACTCTGGACAAGAAAGTCATTTT
-,TRBJ2-7,TRBD1,TRBV29-1,13,CSFSGTGFYEQYF,TGCAGCTTCTCCGGGACAGGGTTCTACGAGCAGTACTTC
-,TRBJ2-3,TRBD2,TRBV20-1,15,CSARLGTSATDTQYF,TGCAGTGCACGCCTCGGGACTAGCGCCACAGATACGCAGTATTTC
many,TRBJ2-5,-,TRBV20-1,15,CSAQRTGLGQETQYF,TGCAGTGCTCAGAGAACAGGGTTAGGCCAAGAGACCCAGTACTTC
many,TRBJ1-2,TRBD1,TRBV20-1,15,CSARDRGRTNYGYTF,TGCAGTGCCCGGGACAGGGGGAGGACGAACTATGGCTACACCTTC
few,TRBJ1-4,TRBD1,TRBV29-1,14,CSVQRTGGDEKLFF,TGCAGCGTGCAACGGACAGGGGGCGATGAAAAACTGTTTTTT
many,TRBJ1-5,TRBD1,TRBV30,14,CAWSVQGAHQPQHF,TGTGCCTGGAGTGTACAGGGGGCTCATCAGCCCCAGCATTTT
-,TRBJ1-5,-,TRBV28,18,CASRTGNSLFYSNQPQHF,TGTGCCAGCAGAACGGGAAATAGTTTATTTTATAGCAATCAGCCCCAGCATTTT
-,TRBJ2-7,-,TRBV5-1,16,CASSLVVQGFTYEQYF,TGCGCCAGCAGCTTGGTGGTTCAGGGGTTCACCTACGAGCAGTACTTC
few,TRBJ1-5,-,TRBV5-1,14,CASSLRWVNQPQHF,TGTGCCAGCAGTCTGAGGTGGGTCAATCAGCCCCAGCATTTT
-,TRBJ2-7,-,TRBV15,16,CATRSLGHRPIYEQYF,TGTGCCACCAGGAGTCTGGGACACCGACCTATCTACGAGCAGTACTTC
many,TRBJ2-5,-,TRBV6-1,17,CASSDPRQGWGGETQYF,TGTGCCAGCAGTGACCCCCGACAGGGGTGGGGGGGAGAGACCCAGTACTTC
-,TRBJ1-5,TRBD1,TRBV7-3,14,CTSSPGGSNQPQHF,TGTACCAGCAGCCCAGGGGGGAGCAATCAGCCCCAGCATTTT
-,TRBJ1-1,-,TRBV20-1,15,CSAINGDSNGGEAFF,TGCAGTGCCATTAACGGGGACTCTAATGGCGGTGAAGCTTTCTTT
many,TRBJ2-7,-,TRBV3-1,14,CASSFLPGPYEQYF,TGTGCCAGCAGCTTCCTTCCGGGTCCCTACGAGCAGTACTTC
-,TRBJ1-2,-,TRBV2,14,CASSPEVGYYGYTF,TGTGCCAGCAGCCCTGAGGTAGGGTACTATGGCTACACCTTC